Listed below are T cell receptor beta chains from one sample, sequenced in a study of cytomegalovirus exposure and HLA in healthy donors. Produced via immunoSEQ multiplex PCR; TCRdb's table is partial and in-frame only. The sample yields some 180,000 clones, about 81% seen once. The specimen sequenced was PBMCs. The receptors come from a woman in her twenties or thirties in good health and CMV-seronegative. CDR3s include the opening cysteine and the closing phenylalanine or tryptophan. Each record gives: V gene, D gene, J gene, clone size, CDR3 protein, CDR3 DNA. D genes are given only for firm matches. Only part of the rows carry a size: once, few, many, or a class if the clone is expanded.

v_call: TRBV6-1
d_call: NA
j_call: TRBJ2-3
clone_size: NA
cdr3_aa: CASSATPGDTQYF
cdr3_nt: TGTGCCAGCAGTGCCACCCCGGGGGATACGCAGTATTTT

v_call: TRBV7-3
d_call: TRBD2
j_call: TRBJ2-1
clone_size: NA
cdr3_aa: CASSRHSTSGGNEQFF
cdr3_nt: TGTGCCAGCAGTCGACATTCGACTAGCGGGGGGAATGAGCAGTTCTTC

v_call: TRBV5-5
d_call: NA
j_call: TRBJ2-7
clone_size: NA
cdr3_aa: CASRLPRTGTASYEQYF
cdr3_nt: TGTGCCAGCAGATTACCCCGGACGGGAACGGCCTCCTACGAGCAGTACTTC

v_call: TRBV27
d_call: NA
j_call: TRBJ1-3
clone_size: NA
cdr3_aa: CASSLRRDGFSGNTIYF
cdr3_nt: TGTGCCAGCTCTTTGAGGAGGGATGGCTTCTCTGGAAACACCATATATTTT

v_call: TRBV2
d_call: TRBD1
j_call: TRBJ1-5
clone_size: few
cdr3_aa: CASSDAQGALDSNQPQHF
cdr3_nt: TGTGCCAGCAGTGATGCCCAGGGGGCCTTGGATAGCAATCAGCCCCAGCATTTT

v_call: TRBV11-2
d_call: TRBD1
j_call: TRBJ2-5
clone_size: once
cdr3_aa: CASSLVQGAGETQYF
cdr3_nt: TGTGCCAGCAGCTTAGTACAGGGGGCGGGAGAGACCCAGTACTTC

v_call: TRBV11-1
d_call: NA
j_call: TRBJ2-3
clone_size: NA
cdr3_aa: CASSPTHLEGTDTQYF
cdr3_nt: TGTGCCAGCAGCCCAACCCACCTGGAGGGCACAGATACGCAGTATTTT

v_call: TRBV6-1
d_call: NA
j_call: TRBJ2-7
clone_size: NA
cdr3_aa: CASSEGARGAGEQYF
cdr3_nt: TGTGCCAGCAGTGAAGGGGCCCGGGGAGCCGGCGAGCAGTACTTC

v_call: TRBV9
d_call: TRBD2
j_call: TRBJ2-5
clone_size: NA
cdr3_aa: CASSVGPAGGSGTQYF
cdr3_nt: TGTGCCAGCAGCGTGGGGCCAGCGGGAGGCTCAGGGACCCAGTACTTC

v_call: TRBV7-9
d_call: NA
j_call: TRBJ1-2
clone_size: NA
cdr3_aa: CASSYRLGYGYTF
cdr3_nt: TGTGCCAGCAGCTACCGCCTCGGCTATGGCTACACCTTC

v_call: TRBV7-3
d_call: TRBD2
j_call: TRBJ2-7
clone_size: NA
cdr3_aa: CASSLSASGGYEQYF
cdr3_nt: TGTGCCAGCAGCTTATCGGCTAGCGGGGGTTACGAGCAGTACTTC

v_call: TRBV6-5
d_call: TRBD2
j_call: TRBJ2-3
clone_size: NA
cdr3_aa: CASSWGLAGGTDTQYF
cdr3_nt: TGTGCCAGCAGTTGGGGACTAGCAGGGGGCACAGATACGCAGTATTTT

v_call: TRBV5-1
d_call: NA
j_call: TRBJ1-6
clone_size: few
cdr3_aa: CASSLAGQTNSPLHF
cdr3_nt: TGCGCCAGCAGCTTGGCAGGGCAAACTAATTCACCCCTCCACTTT

v_call: TRBV28
d_call: NA
j_call: TRBJ1-5
clone_size: NA
cdr3_aa: CASSLTNQPQHF
cdr3_nt: TGTGCCAGCAGTCTTACTAATCAGCCCCAGCATTTT

v_call: TRBV2
d_call: NA
j_call: TRBJ1-1
clone_size: NA
cdr3_aa: CASSDSRLNTEAFF
cdr3_nt: TGTGCCAGCAGTGATTCGCGGTTGAACACTGAAGCTTTCTTT

v_call: TRBV5-1
d_call: TRBD2
j_call: TRBJ2-5
clone_size: NA
cdr3_aa: CASSAGGVQETQYF
cdr3_nt: TGCGCCAGCAGCGCTGGGGGGGTACAAGAGACCCAGTACTTC

v_call: TRBV11-2
d_call: NA
j_call: TRBJ1-2
clone_size: few
cdr3_aa: CASSPWEDYGYTF
cdr3_nt: TGTGCCAGCAGCCCCTGGGAGGACTATGGCTACACCTTC

v_call: TRBV2
d_call: NA
j_call: TRBJ2-5
clone_size: NA
cdr3_aa: CASSETRGETQYF
cdr3_nt: TGTGCCAGCAGTGAGACTAGAGGAGAGACCCAGTACTTC

v_call: TRBV6-6
d_call: TRBD1
j_call: TRBJ1-3
clone_size: NA
cdr3_aa: CASSTHSGQGGNTIYF
cdr3_nt: TGTGCCAGCAGTACACACTCCGGACAGGGAGGAAACACCATATATTTT

v_call: TRBV5-4
d_call: NA
j_call: TRBJ2-2
clone_size: few
cdr3_aa: CASSFWGVPGELFF
cdr3_nt: TGTGCCAGCAGCTTTTGGGGCGTTCCCGGGGAGCTGTTTTTT

v_call: TRBV28
d_call: NA
j_call: TRBJ1-4
clone_size: NA
cdr3_aa: CATSQGASNEKLFF
cdr3_nt: TGTGCCACCTCGCAGGGCGCTTCAAATGAAAAACTGTTTTTT

v_call: TRBV27
d_call: NA
j_call: TRBJ2-3
clone_size: NA
cdr3_aa: CASSSFGGARDTQYF
cdr3_nt: TGTGCCAGCAGTTCCTTTGGGGGGGCTAGAGATACGCAGTATTTT

v_call: TRBV5-4
d_call: NA
j_call: TRBJ1-5
clone_size: NA
cdr3_aa: CASSLGTGRGDQPQHF
cdr3_nt: TGTGCCAGCAGCTTGGGAACAGGACGTGGTGATCAGCCCCAGCATTTT

v_call: TRBV30
d_call: NA
j_call: TRBJ1-5
clone_size: NA
cdr3_aa: CAWRPTENQPQHF
cdr3_nt: TGTGCCTGGAGACCGACAGAGAATCAGCCCCAGCATTTT

v_call: TRBV11-2
d_call: TRBD2
j_call: TRBJ2-7
clone_size: NA
cdr3_aa: CASSFRGEGEQYF
cdr3_nt: TGTGCCAGCAGCTTCCGGGGGGAGGGCGAGCAGTACTTC

v_call: TRBV6-1
d_call: TRBD1
j_call: TRBJ1-5
clone_size: NA
cdr3_aa: CASSGLGTGDQPQHF
cdr3_nt: TGTGCCAGCAGTGGTCTCGGGACAGGGGATCAGCCCCAGCATTTT

v_call: TRBV2
d_call: NA
j_call: TRBJ1-2
clone_size: NA
cdr3_aa: CASSEGTAYYGYTF
cdr3_nt: TGTGCCAGCAGTGAAGGGACAGCTTACTATGGCTACACCTTC